This T cell receptor (beta chain) was obtained from a study of blood T cell repertoires in COVID-19 (dated by TCRdb to between 2020 and 2021). Study-level background: Collaborator samples came from the United States, Italy and Spain and covered acute and convalescent phases of COVID-19. A de-identified subject ID, COVID-19 status, age in years and sex were almost always included in the sample metadata. The dataset comprised deeply sampled blood TCRbeta repertoires from subjects exposed to, actively infected with, or recovered from COVID-19. Where available, HLA class I and class II types were obtained from metadata supplied by the sample provider rather than from assay-based typing. The material from the prospective study consisted of cDNA or gDNA derived from T cells, B-cell-depleted T cells, or PBMCs. The repertoires were released in a freely available public database intended as a resource for research on the immune response to SARS-CoV-2. Samples were obtained from the ongoing ImmuneRACE study (first 160 participants) and from 1,000 to 1,500 subjects provided by 6 global collaborators. Overall results and qualifications from the work: The amount of clinical and demographic metadata varied by source and participant and was provided uncurated.

Inclusive of the bounding cysteine and phenylalanine, the CDR3 is 14 residues long. The DNA shown is the 42-base CDR3, in frame from base 1. Reading the germline V gene gives CDR1 ENHRY and CDR2 SYGVKD. Trimming costs V 2 bases and J 0 bases, and their ends lie 5 bases apart. The collaborating institutions used their own protocols to collect whole blood in K2EDTA tubes. For TCRbeta analysis, collaborator samples were shipped as frozen whole blood, as isolated PBMCs, or as DNA extracted from either sample type. The immunoSEQ Assay, a bias-controlled multiplex PCR, was used to amplify TCRbeta CDR3 regions from genomic DNA. On the authors' methods: Nucleated cell counts per sample were estimated from amplification of reference gene primers within the assay. To quantify the absolute abundance of each unique TCRbeta CDR3 rearrangement, sequence reads were collapsed and filtered. For each sample, productive Simpson clonality was calculated as the square root of Simpson's diversity index over productive rearrangements. In its TCRdb copy, this immuneACCESS table keeps in-frame sequences only and misses some clones. Where compared with another copy, unresolved V genes explain less than half of these, and the others have no known cause. V, J and clone size derive from that table, while D and trimming were established from the DNA sequence. This sample holds some 240,000 clones; around 86% were observed only once. Roughly 12% of the sample lies in the top ten.

In the case of this clone: Its antigen is still unknown. Base qualities are not recorded, but no much larger clone differs from it by a single base.

The rearrangement combines TRBV10-3 with TRBJ1-3; the D gene cannot be resolved reliably. The sequencing input was peripheral blood. The sequence was obtained from a woman aged 55-75 years with active or convalescent COVID-19. The nucleotide sequence is TGTGCCATCAGTGAGGGGAGCTCTGGAAACACCATATATTTT. This encodes CAISEGSSGNTIYF.